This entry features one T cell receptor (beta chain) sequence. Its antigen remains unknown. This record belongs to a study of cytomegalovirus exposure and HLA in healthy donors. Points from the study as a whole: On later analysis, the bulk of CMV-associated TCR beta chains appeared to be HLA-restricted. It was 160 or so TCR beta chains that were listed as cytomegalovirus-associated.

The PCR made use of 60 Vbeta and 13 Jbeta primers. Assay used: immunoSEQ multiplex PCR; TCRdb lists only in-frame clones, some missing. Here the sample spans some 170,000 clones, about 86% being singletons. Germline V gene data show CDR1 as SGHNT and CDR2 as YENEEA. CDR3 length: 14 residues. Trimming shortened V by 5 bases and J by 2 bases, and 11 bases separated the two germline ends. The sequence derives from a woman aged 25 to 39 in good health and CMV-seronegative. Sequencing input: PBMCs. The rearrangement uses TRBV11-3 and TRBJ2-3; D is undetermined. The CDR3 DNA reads TGTGCCAGCAGCAGAGGCCGGCCCACAGATACGCAGTATTTT. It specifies CASSRGRPTDTQYF. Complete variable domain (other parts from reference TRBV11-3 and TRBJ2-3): EAGVVQSPRYKIIEKKQPVAFWCNPISGHNTLYWYLQNLGQGPELLIRYENEEAVDDSQLPKDRFSAERLKGVDSTLKIQPAELGDSAVYLCASSRGRPTDTQYFGPGTRLTVL.